This entry describes one TCR beta chain. The antigen is unknown. This specimen includes other DNA sequences encoding the same CDR3. Clones were sequenced by immunoSEQ multiplex PCR, and TCRdb holds only the in-frame ones, with some missing. The sample contains 74,000 or so clones, 80% to 95% of which appear only once. Autoimmune disease history or systemic immunosuppression led to patient exclusion. These data originate in a study of OX40 agonist ivuxolimab in advanced cancers. Overall study: Across the patients, intravenous ivuxolimab was delivered every 2 weeks at 0.01 to 10 mg/kg. A history of anti-PD-1, anti-PD-L1 or anti-CTLA-4 therapy was acceptable, and over 35% had some. Study-wide results and caveats: Among T cells, CD8+ cells averaged more expanded clones than CD4+ cells.

In germline, CDR1 is SGHVS, CDR2 FQNEAQ. V was shortened by 3 bases and J by 10 bases, with 13 bases between the two germline ends. The CDR3 runs 13 residues. The sequencing used CD4+ or CD8+ T cells sorted from blood, collected in a trial of the OX40 agonist ivuxolimab. The sequence was collected from an adult with an advanced solid tumor such as melanoma, head and neck, liver or kidney cancer. This sequence joins TRBV7-8 and TRBJ1-5; D remains ambiguous. For the CDR3, the DNA is TGTGCCAGCAGCTTCCTACAGCTTCAACCCCAGCATTTT. It translates to CASSFLQLQPQHF.